This T cell receptor beta chain was captured by sequencing in a study of neoadjuvant nivolumab and ipilimumab in lung cancer. The method was immunoSEQ multiplex PCR; TCRdb's version includes in-frame clones alone and lacks a portion of them. This table has about 18,000 clones, roughly three quarters appearing once. V lost 5 bases and J lost 5; bases outside the gene matches: 5. The V gene's germline CDR1 is SGHVS and CDR2 FNYEAQ. The length of the CDR3 is 14 residues. Concerning this clone: Its matching antigen is unknown.

Study-wide results and limits: Only two of four nivolumab-treated tumors gained richness and clonality by surgery. A small number of samples were TCR sequenced.

The receptor was derived from an adult with non-small cell lung cancer. This chain joins TRBV7-6 and TRBJ2-1, with 8 nucleotides matching TRBD1. This specimen was tumor tissue, taken after neoadjuvant nivolumab, alone or with ipilimumab, at or shortly before surgery. The CDR3 sequence: CASSPGTGNNEQFF. Here the CDR3 DNA reads TGTGCCAGCAGCCCCGGGACAGGTAACAATGAGCAGTTCTTC.